These 21 T cell receptor beta chains were sequenced from one sample in a study of breast tumors, draining lymph nodes, adjacent tissues. One entry per CDR3 protein results from TCRdb running MiXCR on the multiplex PCR reads. The sample has about 200,000 distinct CDR3 sequences; about 32% are singletons. Axillary draining lymph nodes of breast cancer patients supplied the node samples. The sequencing sample was made of axillary lymph node tissue. The receptor set was obtained from a female donor with breast cancer. Some clones in this sample may be carry-over from other donors' samples.

At least ten counts were recorded for this clonotype. This chain connects TRBV5-8 to TRBJ1-6; D is undetermined. The V gene lost 0 bases and the J gene lost 14 bases, with 15 bases spanning the gap. The CDR3 has 14 amino acids. Germline CDR1 and CDR2: SGHTS and YDEGEE. The CDR3: CASSLGSPAEALHF. The DNA for the CDR3 is TGTGCCAGCAGCTTGGGATCCCCCGCGGAGGCCCTCCACTTT. Variable domain in full (rest from reference TRBV5-8 and TRBJ1-6): EAGVTQSPTHLIKTRGQQATLRCSPISGHTSVYWYQQALGLGLQFLLWYDEGEERNRGNFPPRFSGRQFPNYSSELNVNALELEDSALYLCASSLGSPAEALHFGNGTRLTVT.

This clonotype was counted at least ten times. The chain combines TRBV5-8 with TRBJ2-7, with TRBD1 matching over 8 bases. Germline-derived CDR1 and CDR2 are SGHTS and YDEGEE. The CDR3 covers 14 residues. With V trimmed by 4 bases and J by 3 bases, 6 bases remained unmatched. The CDR3 spells CASSPGGMGYEQYF. Written as DNA, the CDR3 is TGTGCCAGCAGCCCAGGGGGCATGGGCTACGAGCAGTACTTC.

The table lists this clonotype with many counts. The chain recombines TRBV30 with TRBJ1-2; D remains ambiguous. Germline-derived CDR1 and CDR2 are GTSNPN and SVGIG (reference sequence). This CDR3 is built from 14 residues. Trimming removed 1 base from V and 5 bases from J, with 14 bases in between. The CDR3 DNA sequence: TGTGCCTGGAGTGGGAAGAGCCTCATTTATGGCTACACCTTC. Amino acid sequence: CAWSGKSLIYGYTF.

A single count supports this clonotype. The chain combines TRBV5-1 with TRBJ1-4, with D perhaps TRBD1 (5 bases). Trimming removed 8 bases at V and 7 bases at J, with 18 bases between. The CDR3 is made up of 14 amino acids. Germline V lookup: CDR1 SGHRS, CDR2 YFSETQ. The CDR3 DNA follows: TGCGCCAGTAGGCACGGGACTGGTAGTGAAAAACTGTTTTTT. Amino acids: CASRHGTGSEKLFF.

V is TRBV7-3 and J is TRBJ2-1; the D gene is possibly TRBD2 (6 bases). This CDR3 is 17 amino acids long. Germline V lookup: CDR1 SGHTA, CDR2 FQGTGA. V was clipped by 5 bases and J by 9 bases, with 26 bases between them. CDR3 DNA sequence: TGTGCCAGCAGCAACTACCCCGGGACTGGCGGAGGGAGTGAGCAGTTCTTC. It yields the protein CASSNYPGTGGGSEQFF.

Turning to this clonotype: This could be a read error, since a much larger clone is one nucleotide away. This chain links TRBV11-1 with TRBJ2-7; 9 bases align to TRBD2. The CDR3 loop spans 14 amino acids. The germline CDR1 and CDR2 sequences are SGHAT and FQDESV (reference sequence). J gave up 6 bases and V 3 bases, and 6 bases lay outside the gene matches. The CDR3 nucleotides are TGTGCCAGCAGCTTGGCGGGACTAGCTGCCGAGCAGTACTTC. This gives the protein CASSLAGLAAEQYF.

This clonotype was counted at least ten times. V and J are TRBV13 and TRBJ2-7, with D uncertain. Between the trimmed V and J ends, which lost 5 bases and 3 bases, there was a span of 8 bases. Germline CDR1 reads PRHDT; CDR2 reads FYEKMQ (reference sequence). The CDR3 runs to 12 residues. CDR3 sequence (DNA): TGTGCCAGCAGCGCCTCCCTCTACGAGCAGTACTTC. This translates into CASSASLYEQYF.

As to this clonotype: This could be a read error, since a much larger clone is one nucleotide away. This chain joins TRBV20-1 and TRBJ1-2; D gene ambiguous. This CDR3 is 12 amino acids long. Germline CDR1 is DFQATT and CDR2 is SNEGSKA (reference sequence). CDR3 residues: CSARRQNYGSTF. In DNA form, the CDR3 reads TGCAGTGCTAGAAGGCAGAACTATGGCTCCACCTTC.

This clonotype was counted at least ten times. V is TRBV3-2 and J is TRBJ1-2. TRBV3-2 is a pseudogene locus. This CDR3 is 12 amino acids long. For the CDR3, the DNA is TGTGCCAGCAGCGCCATAGGATATGGCTACACCTTC. The encoded protein is CASSAIGYGYTF.

This clonotype was counted at least ten times. This sequence joins TRBV29-1 and TRBJ1-5; unclear D gene. Germline assignment: CDR1 SQVTM and CDR2 ANQGSEA. Trimming shortened V by 6 bases and J by 3 bases, and 12 bases separated the two germline ends. The CDR3 runs to 13 residues. CDR3 DNA: TGCAGCGTCCAAGTGGCTTTCAATCAGCCCCAGCATTTT. This codes for CSVQVAFNQPQHF.

This clonotype was seen a handful of times. V is TRBV18 and J is TRBJ1-1, with unresolved D. Germline loops: CDR1 KGHSH, CDR2 LQKENI. This CDR3 region has 13 residues. Trimming stripped 10 bases from V and 1 base from J, with 13 bases between. The CDR3 DNA reads as TGTGCCACCGCCGTCAGCCGGAACACTGAAGCTTTCTTT. It codes for CATAVSRNTEAFF.

The chain couples TRBV25-1 to TRBJ2-2; D might be TRBD2 (6 bases). Trimming took 1 base from V and 0 from J, leaving 12 bases between them. CDR3 length equals 17 residues. The germline gives CDR1 MGHDK, CDR2 SYGVNS. The CDR3 protein is CASSEWGGGTNTGELFF. CDR3 bases: TGTGCCAGCAGTGAATGGGGCGGCGGGACGAACACCGGGGAGCTGTTTTTT.

This clonotype was picked up many times. The CDR3 bases are TGTGCCAGCAGTTACTCGGGTCAATTTACAGATACGCAGTATTTT. Translating it yields CASSYSGQFTDTQYF. The gene calls are TRBV6-6 and TRBJ2-3; D gene unclear. This CDR3 is built from 15 residues. V lost 0 bases to trimming and J lost 3 bases, with 10 bases between them. The germline gives CDR1 MNHNY, CDR2 SVGAGI (reference sequence).

As regards this clonotype: One junction end does not reproduce the germline sequence, and a read error may be involved. The V gene is TRBV7-7, the J gene TRBJ2-3; D may be TRBD2 (5 bases). The CDR3 has 16 amino acids. CDR1 and CDR2 (germline): SSHAT, FNYEAQ (reference sequence). CDR3 in amino acids: CASSLPPTSSTDMQYF. The CDR3 DNA follows: TGTGCTAGCAGCTTGCCCCCAACTAGTTCCACAGATATGCAGTATTTT.

The rearrangement uses TRBV19 and TRBJ2-1; 11 positions match TRBD1. Germline CDR1 and CDR2: LNHDA and SQIVND (reference sequence). The CDR3 spans 16 residues. With 7 bases clipped from V and 9 bases from J, the junction kept 14 bases outside the gene matches. CDR3 bases: TGTGCCAGTACCACCGCCGGGACAGGGGGTTCGAGTGAGCAGTTCTTC. Its protein is CASTTAGTGGSSEQFF.

This clonotype was seen ten or more times. The chain links TRBV7-2 to TRBJ2-1; D possibly matches TRBD1 or TRBD2 (5 bases each). Trimming left V 4 bases short and J 0 bases short, with 10 bases between. This CDR3 comprises 15 residues. Germline V gene data show CDR1 as SGHTA and CDR2 as FQGNSA. The CDR3 loop reads CASSWDRSSYNEQFF. CDR3 nucleotides: TGTGCCAGCAGCTGGGACCGCAGCTCCTACAATGAGCAGTTCTTC.

At least ten counts were recorded for this clonotype. The genes are TRBV2 and TRBJ2-2; TRBD2 might be the D (5 bases). The CDR3 is 14 residues long. Looked up from germline, CDR1 is SNHLY and CDR2 is FYNNEI. The V end lost 8 bases, the J end lost 3 bases, and 13 bases lay between the germline ends. The CDR3 here is CASGIGRDTGELFF. Written as DNA, the CDR3 is TGTGCCAGCGGGATAGGGCGGGACACCGGGGAGCTGTTTTTT.

This clonotype came up a few times. The chain has TRBV27 and TRBJ2-3, with D possibly TRBD2 on 6 matching bases. The CDR3 has 16 residues. V was shortened by 11 bases and J by 2 bases, with 23 bases between the two germline ends. Germline lookup yields CDR1 MNHEY and CDR2 SMNVEV (reference sequence). CDR3 sequence: CAHPLGGGFPTDTQYF. CDR3 nucleotides: TGTGCCCATCCACTGGGGGGAGGCTTCCCCACAGATACGCAGTATTTT.

This clonotype was observed many times. The chain uses TRBV20-1 and TRBJ1-6, with D unclear. This CDR3 comprises 14 residues. Germline assignment: CDR1 DFQATT and CDR2 SNEGSKA (reference sequence). Trimming left V 6 bases short and J 6 bases short, with 15 bases between. The CDR3 DNA reads TGCAGTGCCACGGACCGATGGGGTAATTCACCCCTCCACTTT. Protein sequence: CSATDRWGNSPLHF.

This clonotype has ten or more counts. The CDR3 coding sequence is TGTGCCAGCAGCTCAATGGGTGGCGATAGAGGTGAAAAACTGTTTTTT. This gives the protein CASSSMGGDRGEKLFF. The V call is TRBV5-6, the J call TRBJ1-4; no firm D call. Germline V lookup: CDR1 SGHDT, CDR2 YYEEEE. V lost 3 bases and J 7 bases, leaving 19 bases between the germline ends. This CDR3 contains 16 residues. Drawing the rest from reference TRBV5-6 and TRBJ1-4, the complete variable domain is DAGVTQSPTHLIKTRGQQVTLRCSPKSGHDTVSWYQQALGQGPQFIFQYYEEEERQRGNFPDRFSGHQFPNYSSELNVNALLLGDSALYLCASSSMGGDRGEKLFFGSGTQLSVL.

This clonotype was seen ten or more times. The V call is TRBV7-2, the J call TRBJ1-5, with TRBD1 matching 10 bases. CDR3 length: 18 amino acids. The germline gives CDR1 SGHTA, CDR2 FQGNSA. J gave up 0 bases and V 5 bases, and 10 bases lay outside the gene matches. The CDR3 here is CASSRTGGGRYSNQPQHF. CDR3 bases: TGTGCCAGCAGCAGGACAGGGGGAGGGAGGTATAGCAATCAGCCCCAGCATTTT.